The rows below give T cell receptor beta chains drawn from one sample of a study of T cell changes during pregnancy in multiple sclerosis. The method was immunoSEQ multiplex PCR; TCRdb's version includes in-frame clones alone and lacks a portion of them. Counted here are 75,000 to 95,000 clones, roughly 90% occurring once; the ten biggest clones make up 0.9%. The material was peripheral blood, obtained in the first trimester of pregnancy. All receptors come from a female donor in good health, enrolled as a control in a pregnancy study. Each CDR3 is given with its conserved first and last residue. D genes are given only for firm matches. The size of a clone is reported for some rows only, either as once, few or many, or as a class for expanded clones.

j_call	v_call	d_call	clone_size	cdr3_aa	cdr3_nt
TRBJ1-6	TRBV28	NA	NA	CASSLFRNSPLHF	TGTGCCAGCAGTTTATTCAGGAATTCACCCCTCCACTTT
TRBJ1-1	TRBV28	NA	NA	CASRGSTGSTEAFF	TGTGCCAGCAGGGGCAGCACCGGGAGCACTGAAGCTTTCTTT
TRBJ2-6	TRBV4-1	TRBD1	NA	CASSQGPGQISGANVLTF	TGCGCCAGCAGCCAAGGGCCGGGACAGATCTCTGGGGCCAACGTCCTGACTTTC
TRBJ2-7	TRBV19	TRBD1	once	CASSIWDRGHEQYF	TGTGCCAGTAGTATATGGGACAGGGGCCACGAGCAGTACTTC
TRBJ1-5	TRBV6-5	NA	NA	CASSYSRNQPQHF	TGTGCCAGCAGTTACTCCAGGAACCAGCCCCAGCATTTT
TRBJ2-5	TRBV6-5	TRBD1	NA	CASSYGTGGETQYF	TGTGCCAGCAGTTACGGGACAGGGGGGGAGACCCAGTACTTC
TRBJ1-1	TRBV19	TRBD1	NA	CASRTNRDRMNTEAFF	TGTGCCAGTAGGACAAACCGGGACAGAATGAACACTGAAGCTTTCTTT
TRBJ1-3	TRBV13	NA	NA	CASSPREGDGNTIYF	TGTGCCAGCAGCCCCCGCGAGGGGGACGGAAACACCATATATTTT
TRBJ2-3	TRBV2	TRBD1	once	CASSPGTGFWGTTDTQYF	TGTGCCAGCAGTCCCGGGACAGGGTTTTGGGGCACCACAGATACGCAGTATTTT
TRBJ2-7	TRBV11-3	TRBD2	NA	CASSLGLAGAYEQYF	TGTGCCAGCAGCTTAGGACTAGCGGGGGCCTACGAGCAGTACTTC
TRBJ2-7	TRBV30	NA	NA	CAWSVGLASNEQYF	TGTGCCTGGAGTGTAGGGCTAGCCTCTAACGAGCAGTACTTC
TRBJ1-1	TRBV27	NA	few	CASSLAGSEAFF	TGTGCCAGCAGTTTAGCCGGGTCTGAAGCTTTCTTT
TRBJ2-2	TRBV6-1	NA	NA	CASSDRGPGELFF	TGTGCCAGCAGTGACAGGGGACCCGGGGAGCTGTTTTTT
TRBJ1-2	TRBV7-9	TRBD1	once	CASSPTGAGANYGYTF	TGTGCCAGCAGCCCGACAGGGGCCGGAGCTAACTATGGCTACACCTTC
TRBJ1-1	TRBV7-2	TRBD1	NA	CASSFGGRGTEAFF	TGTGCCAGCAGCTTTGGCGGCAGGGGGACTGAAGCTTTCTTT
TRBJ1-2	TRBV21-1	NA	few	CASSRRGKEGYTF	TGTGCCAGCAGTCGGCGGGGGAAGGAAGGCTACACCTTC
TRBJ1-4	TRBV9	NA	once	CASSVDLGNEKLFF	TGTGCCAGCAGCGTGGACTTGGGTAATGAAAAACTGTTTTTT
TRBJ2-1	TRBV27	TRBD2	NA	CASVNSGGAYEQFF	TGTGCCAGCGTAAATAGCGGGGGGGCTTATGAGCAGTTCTTC
TRBJ2-3	TRBV4-3	TRBD2	NA	CASRSGTSGITDTQYF	TGCGCCAGCCGATCCGGGACTAGCGGGATAACAGATACGCAGTATTTT
TRBJ1-4	TRBV19	TRBD1	NA	CASRTGPEKLFF	TGTGCCAGCAGGACAGGGCCTGAAAAACTGTTTTTT
TRBJ1-1	TRBV23-1	NA	NA	CASSQSQVLGTEAFF	TGCGCCAGCAGTCAATCCCAGGTTTTGGGTACTGAAGCTTTCTTT
TRBJ2-7	TRBV5-5	NA	NA	CASSLGIGSSYEQYF	TGTGCCAGCAGCTTGGGAATAGGGAGCTCCTACGAGCAGTACTTC
TRBJ2-3	TRBV5-1	TRBD1	NA	CASSSAPTGDAKDTQYF	TGCGCCAGCAGCTCTGCCCCCACAGGGGATGCTAAAGATACGCAGTATTTT
TRBJ1-1	TRBV5-6	NA	few	CASSLDRNTEAFF	TGTGCCAGCAGCCTGGACAGAAACACTGAAGCTTTCTTT
TRBJ1-2	TRBV2	TRBD1	NA	CASSAGTGGNYGYTF	TGTGCCAGCAGTGCCGGGACAGGGGGAAACTATGGCTACACCTTC
TRBJ2-7	TRBV6-1	TRBD1	NA	CASQPGQGYEQYF	TGTGCCAGTCAACCGGGACAGGGCTACGAGCAGTACTTC
TRBJ2-4	TRBV7-8	NA	NA	CASSPTEVAKNIQYF	TGTGCCAGCAGCCCAACGGAGGTAGCCAAAAACATTCAGTACTTC
TRBJ2-6	TRBV14	NA	NA	CASSQERRLGANVLTF	TGTGCCAGCAGCCAAGAACGGAGGCTTGGGGCCAACGTCCTGACTTTC
TRBJ1-5	TRBV14	NA	NA	CASSQAGGNQPQHF	TGTGCCAGCAGCCAGGCCGGGGGCAATCAGCCCCAGCATTTT
TRBJ1-3	TRBV7-2	TRBD1	once	CAGTGTGGNTIYF	TGTGCCGGTACCGGGACAGGGGGAAACACCATATATTTT
TRBJ1-2	TRBV4-1	TRBD1	NA	CASSQGTGGIYGYTF	TGCGCCAGCAGCCAGGGGACAGGGGGAATCTATGGCTACACCTTC
TRBJ2-3	TRBV6-6	TRBD1	NA	CASSPTGVDTQYF	TGTGCCAGCAGTCCTACAGGGGTAGATACGCAGTATTTT
TRBJ1-4	TRBV4-1	NA	few	CASSQEKIRVDEKLFF	TGCGCCAGCAGCCAAGAGAAGATCAGGGTGGATGAAAAACTGTTTTTT
TRBJ2-7	TRBV5-1	TRBD1	NA	CASSPSTGGEYEQYF	TGCGCCAGCAGCCCTTCGACAGGGGGCGAGTACGAGCAGTACTTC
TRBJ1-1	TRBV18	NA	NA	CASSRRGTNTEAFF	TGTGCCAGCTCCCGCAGGGGCACGAACACTGAAGCTTTCTTT
TRBJ1-1	TRBV7-9	NA	few	CASSLTGEAFF	TGTGCCAGCAGCTTAACCGGTGAAGCTTTCTTT
TRBJ2-3	TRBV27	TRBD2	NA	CASSLTSGSTDTQYF	TGTGCCAGCAGTTTAACTAGCGGGTCCACAGATACGCAGTATTTT
TRBJ2-5	TRBV7-2	TRBD1	NA	CASSPQTGNLETQYF	TGTGCCAGCAGCCCGCAGACAGGGAATCTGGAGACCCAGTACTTC
TRBJ2-1	TRBV10-2	TRBD2	once	CASSVSLAGGDNEQFF	TGCGCCAGCAGTGTGAGCCTGGCGGGAGGGGACAATGAGCAGTTCTTC
TRBJ1-3	TRBV10-3	NA	once	CAIRSEAGSSGNTIYF	TGTGCCATCAGATCGGAGGCGGGGAGCTCTGGAAACACCATATATTTT
TRBJ2-7	TRBV4-1	TRBD1	NA	CASSLFTGTGTYEQYF	TGCGCCAGCAGCCTCTTTACCGGGACAGGGACCTACGAGCAGTACTTC
TRBJ1-1	TRBV19	NA	NA	CASSIVQANTEAFF	TGTGCCAGTAGTATAGTCCAGGCGAACACTGAAGCTTTCTTT
TRBJ1-2	TRBV7-9	TRBD1	NA	CASSLGQGGVFHGYTF	TGTGCCAGCAGCTTGGGACAGGGCGGTGTATTTCATGGCTACACCTTC
TRBJ1-2	TRBV27	TRBD1	NA	CASSIQGLNGYTF	TGTGCCAGCAGTATACAGGGGCTCAATGGCTACACCTTC